The 19 T cell receptor beta chains below come from one sample, sequenced in a study of CD8 T cells in Susac syndrome. cDNA came from about 0.46 to 1 ug RNA primed by random hexamers. TCRdb reprocessed the immunoSEQ multiplex PCR reads via MiXCR and lists one record per CDR3 protein. The table records 250,000 to 300,000 distinct CDR3 sequences, 75% to 90% of them present only once. The sample comprised CD8+ T cells from PBMCs. Receptor source: a human donor with multiple sclerosis.

In its sample, this clonotype was seen once. This chain connects TRBV7-2 to TRBJ2-5; the D gene is possibly TRBD1 (6 bases). V lost 5 bases to trimming and J lost 1 base, with 14 bases between them. Looked up from germline, CDR1 is SGHTA and CDR2 is FQGNSA. The CDR3 is made up of 15 amino acids. The CDR3 nucleotides read TGTGCCAGCAGCCCCAGGGGAGCGCGCCAAGAGACCCAGTACTTC. Its translation: CASSPRGARQETQYF.

CDR3 region: CAIWTSATDTQYF. The DNA for the CDR3 is TGTGCCATCTGGACTAGCGCCACAGATACGCAGTATTTT. The chain recombines TRBV10-3 with TRBJ2-3; 9 nucleotides agree with TRBD2. Germline lookup yields CDR1 ENHRY and CDR2 SYGVKD. Trimming removed 8 bases from V and 2 bases from J; junction bases left unmatched: 2. CDR3 length: 13 residues.

The V gene is TRBV3-1, the J gene TRBJ2-2; D gene uncertain. Trimming left V 0 bases short and J 1 base short, with 9 bases between. The CDR3 loop spans 16 amino acids. From germline, CDR1 is LGHDT and CDR2 YNNKEL (reference sequence). CDR3 region: CASSQEATQNTGELFF. Written as DNA, the CDR3 is TGTGCCAGCAGCCAAGAAGCCACTCAGAACACCGGGGAGCTGTTTTTT.

The chain is built from TRBV4-2 and TRBJ1-2; D possibly corresponds to TRBD1 (5 bases). The CDR3 runs 14 residues. The germline V gene encodes CDR1 LGHNA and CDR2 YNFKEQ. The V end was cut by 0 bases, the J end by 4 bases, with 9 bases between. The CDR3 region is CASSQDRGSYGYTF. In DNA form, the CDR3 reads TGTGCCAGCAGCCAAGATAGGGGCAGCTATGGCTACACCTTC.

The gene calls are TRBV9 and TRBJ1-1; 9 nucleotides match TRBD1. CDR1 and CDR2 from the germline V gene are SGDLS and YYNGEE. The CDR3 is made up of 13 amino acids. J gave up 10 bases and V 0 bases, and 4 bases lay outside the gene matches. CDR3 nucleotide sequence: TGTGCCAGCAGCGTAGGGGGGACAGGGCGAGCTTTCTTT. Its translation: CASSVGGTGRAFF.

This sequence joins TRBV11-2 and TRBJ2-5; 10 positions match TRBD2. The CDR3 sequence is 15 residues long. Germline V lookup: CDR1 SGHAT, CDR2 FQNNGV. V gave up 0 bases and J gave up 2 bases; unmatched junction bases: 0. CDR3 DNA sequence: TGTGCCAGCAGCTTAGAACTAGCGGGACAAGAGACCCAGTACTTC. Its translation is CASSLELAGQETQYF.

V gene TRBV20-1 combines with J gene TRBJ2-3, with 7 bases matching TRBD2. Trimming took 6 bases from V and 10 from J; bases not matched to a gene: 22. This CDR3 contains 16 residues. Germline V CDR1 and CDR2: DFQATT, SNEGSKA (reference sequence). This chain's CDR3 is CSANGAGAGETMSQYF. The CDR3 DNA reads TGCAGTGCAAACGGCGCCGGGGCGGGAGAGACCATGTCGCAGTATTTT.

This clonotype has more than one count but fewer than ten. This chain connects TRBV4-1 to TRBJ1-1; D gene uncertain. The CDR3 totals 14 residues. Trimming took off 0 bases at V and 4 bases at J, with 9 bases between the two ends. Germline CDR1 and CDR2: MGHRA and YSYEKL. The CDR3 DNA follows: TGCGCCAGCAGCCAAGAGGGCGGTCCCACTGAAGCTTTCTTT. Translation gives CASSQEGGPTEAFF.

The chain combines TRBV20-1 with TRBJ1-2; tentative D call: TRBD1 (5 bases). This CDR3 region has 13 residues. The germline V and J ends were trimmed by 0 bases and 8 bases, with 13 bases remaining between them. From germline, CDR1 is DFQATT and CDR2 SNEGSKA (reference sequence). The CDR3 sequence is CSARDGQMRGYTF. In DNA, the CDR3 is TGCAGTGCTAGAGACGGACAAATGCGGGGCTACACCTTC.

V gene TRBV7-9 combines with J gene TRBJ2-1, with a weak D call TRBD1 (6 bases). Germline lookup yields CDR1 SEHNR and CDR2 FQNEAQ (reference sequence). V was clipped by 6 bases and J by 0 bases, with 15 bases between them. The CDR3 is 16 amino acids. The CDR3 loop reads CASSWGRLSSYNEQFF. The CDR3 bases are TGTGCCAGCAGTTGGGGGCGGTTGAGCTCCTACAATGAGCAGTTCTTC.

V gene TRBV3-1 combines with J gene TRBJ2-3; TRBD2 matches at 8 bases. CDR1 is LGHDT, CDR2 YNNKEL, per germline (reference sequence). The length of the CDR3 is 17 residues. Losses at the gene ends were 1 base for V and 6 bases for J; bases not matched to a gene: 12. Here the CDR3 reads CASSQVAAGAEDDTQYF. CDR3 coding DNA: TGTGCCAGCAGCCAAGTTGCAGCGGGGGCCGAGGACGATACGCAGTATTTT.

The rearrangement joins TRBV30 to TRBJ2-3; no firm D call. The CDR3 sequence is 10 residues long. The V end was cut by 5 bases, the J end by 6 bases, with 6 bases between. The germline V gene has CDR1 GTSNPN and CDR2 SVGIG (reference sequence). The CDR3 protein is CAWERDTQYF. The DNA of the CDR3 is TGTGCCTGGGAGAGGGATACGCAGTATTTT.

CDR3 bases: TGTGCCAGTTGGGACGGACCTTCCGGGCCCCAGCATTTT. Translating it yields CASWDGPSGPQHF. J is TRBJ1-5 and V is TRBV19; TRBD1 is a possible D gene (5 bases). CDR1 and CDR2 (germline): LNHDA, SQIVND (reference sequence). V lost 8 bases and J lost 9, with 17 bases in between. CDR3 length equals 13 residues.

The chain has TRBV28 and TRBJ1-2; TRBD1 agrees at 8 bases. CDR1 and CDR2 from the germline V gene are MDHEN and SYDVKM. The CDR3 extends over 16 amino acids. V trimming: 4 bases; J trimming: 6 bases; junction bases outside the gene matches: 13. CDR3 sequence: CASSSHPGQGRNGYTF. The CDR3 nucleotides read TGTGCCAGCAGTTCTCACCCCGGACAGGGAAGGAATGGCTACACCTTC.

The chain carries TRBV12-3 or TRBV12-4 and TRBJ1-5; D not certain. The germline V and J ends were trimmed by 5 bases and 3 bases, with 5 bases remaining between them. This CDR3 has 12 amino acids. The CDR3 loop is CASSTNNQPQHF. The CDR3, as DNA: TGTGCCAGCAGTACAAACAATCAGCCCCAGCATTTT.

The J gene is TRBJ2-2, the V gene TRBV6-5; TRBD2 matches at 8 bases. The CDR3 consists of 18 residues. The ends lost 0 bases at V and 7 bases at J; junction bases unmatched: 13. Germline CDR1 reads MNHEY; CDR2 reads SVGAGI. As DNA, the CDR3 is TGTGCCAGCAGTTACTCTCTGGTTGCGGGAGGAGCCGGCGGGGAGCTGTTTTTT. Translation: CASSYSLVAGGAGGELFF.

V and J are TRBV30 and TRBJ2-3; D may match TRBD1 or TRBD2 (5 bases each). Germline V gene sequence: CDR1 GTSNPN, CDR2 SVGIG (reference sequence). The CDR3 consists of 19 residues. Trimming removed 0 bases at V and 2 bases at J, with 24 bases between. The CDR3 loop is CAWSVTEGIGRRYTDTQYF. The CDR3 DNA reads as TGTGCCTGGAGTGTAACAGAGGGGATTGGCAGGCGATACACAGATACGCAGTATTTT.

This rearrangement joins TRBV10-3 to TRBJ2-5; 7 bases map to TRBD2. The CDR3 runs to 14 residues. Per germline, CDR1 ENHRY and CDR2 SYGVKD. Unmatched junction bases numbered 9, after V lost 6 bases and J lost 5 bases. Here the CDR3 DNA reads TGTGCCATCAGGACCGTCGGGGAGGGGGAGACCCAGTACTTC. Translated: CAIRTVGEGETQYF.

This clonotype was picked up one time. The J gene is TRBJ2-1, the V gene TRBV7-2, with 10 bases aligning to TRBD1. Unmatched junction bases numbered 3, after V lost 1 base and J lost 9 bases. There are 14 residues in the CDR3. Germline CDR1 and CDR2: SGHTA and FQGNSA. The CDR3 region has the DNA TGTGCCAGCAGCTTAGTTGGGACAGGGGCTGAGCAGTTCTTC. This translates into CASSLVGTGAEQFF.